Below, 14 T cell receptor beta chains from the same sample are listed, as sequenced in a study of regulatory T cells in long-lasting Graves disease. Indicated time point: newly diagnosed GD, antithyroid drugs for less than 3 months. PBMC RNA was the source of the TCR library. Arm-PCR with iRepertoire HTBI primers amplified the CDR3 regions for these TCR beta libraries. TCRdb ran MiXCR on the multiplex PCR reads and lists one entry per CDR3 protein. The sample gives some 340,000 distinct CDR3 sequences, roughly 12% of which show up once; under 20% is in the top ten. This sample was shared with a second study, whose subject was T cells in Graves' hyperthyroidism and ophthalmopathy.

The material sequenced was peripheral blood mononuclear cells (PBMCs), taken at new diagnosis, from a patient treated with antithyroid drugs. Receptor source: a woman between 18 and 30 years old with Graves disease.

This clonotype was observed at least ten times. V and J are TRBV27 and TRBJ1-2; D perhaps matches TRBD1 (5 bases). V shed 0 bases and J shed 6 bases, with 23 bases lying between them. The germline V gene encodes CDR1 MNHEY and CDR2 SMNVEV (reference sequence). This CDR3 spans 18 amino acids. CDR3 region: CASSLSIPGGVFLHGYTF. Written as DNA, the CDR3 is TGTGCCAGCAGTTTATCGATCCCGGGAGGGGTATTTCTTCATGGCTACACCTTC.

This clonotype was recorded a few times. CDR3 residues: CASSSGTGAMGETQYF. The CDR3 DNA is TGTGCCAGCAGCTCGGGGACGGGGGCAATGGGAGAGACCCAGTACTTC. V is TRBV7-9 and J is TRBJ2-3; D may be TRBD1 or TRBD2 (6 bases each). Matching the DNA end better, TRBJ2-5 makes the J call doubtful. Germline values: CDR1 SEHNR, CDR2 FQNEAQ (reference sequence). The CDR3 contains 16 residues.

This clonotype showed up many times. This chain uses TRBV6-2 or TRBV6-3 with TRBJ2-1, with 9 bases that match TRBD2. J gave up 6 bases and V 0 bases, and 3 bases lay outside the gene matches. Germline-derived CDR1 and CDR2 are MNHEY and SVGEGT. The length of the CDR3 is 15 residues. The CDR3 loop reads CASSYSRTSANEQFF. The CDR3 DNA follows: TGTGCCAGCAGTTACTCGAGGACTAGCGCCAATGAGCAGTTCTTC.

The chain recombines TRBV5-1 with TRBJ1-2, with D unresolved. This CDR3 is 14 amino acids long. Germline lookup yields CDR1 SGHRS and CDR2 YFSETQ. V was clipped by 4 bases and J by 3 bases, with 13 bases between them. CDR3 sequence (DNA): TGCGCCAGCAGCCCGAGGGCAGAGTACTATGGCTACACCTTC. Translating it yields CASSPRAEYYGYTF.

The chain employs TRBV29-1 and TRBJ1-5; a weak D match, TRBD1 (6 bases). Trimming removed 4 bases from V and 0 bases from J, with 7 bases in between. Germline assignment: CDR1 SQVTM and CDR2 ANQGSEA. The CDR3 has 13 residues. CDR3 DNA: TGCAGCGTTGCCAGGGGTAGCAATCAGCCCCAGCATTTT. Amino acid sequence: CSVARGSNQPQHF.

Many counts were recorded for this clonotype. This sequence joins TRBV5-8 and TRBJ1-2, with TRBD1 matching over 10 bases. V lost 2 bases, J lost 4 bases, and 5 bases stayed unmatched. Germline values: CDR1 SGHTS, CDR2 YDEGEE. This CDR3 comprises 15 residues. The CDR3 coding sequence is TGTGCCAGCAGCTTCCGACAGGGGGCAAGCTATGGCTACACCTTC. This encodes CASSFRQGASYGYTF.

The sample holds many counts of this clonotype. The rearrangement uses TRBV18 and TRBJ1-2, with D possibly being TRBD1 (6 bases). The ends were cut back, 2 bases at V and 3 bases at J, with 10 bases in the middle. CDR3 length: 14 residues. Germline-derived CDR1 and CDR2 are KGHSH and LQKENI. CDR3 region: CASSPMDRDYGYTF. The CDR3 coding sequence is TGTGCCAGCTCACCAATGGACAGAGACTATGGCTACACCTTC.

This clonotype was seen repeatedly, ten times or more. This chain uses TRBV7-2 with TRBJ1-1, with D unresolved. Germline values: CDR1 SGHTA, CDR2 FQGNSA. The CDR3 is made up of 18 amino acids. Between the trimmed V and J ends, which lost 2 bases and 2 bases, there was a span of 21 bases. The CDR3 spells CASSLYSLDFKLNTEAFF. DNA for the CDR3: TGTGCCAGCAGCTTATATAGTCTCGACTTTAAACTTAACACTGAAGCTTTCTTT.

The CDR3 DNA reads as TGCAGTGCTACAGGGGACAGCGTAAACTATGGCTACACCTTC. Its translation: CSATGDSVNYGYTF. The gene calls are TRBV20-1 and TRBJ1-2, with 7 bases lining up with TRBD1. The CDR3 spans 14 residues. Germline V gene data show CDR1 as DFQATT and CDR2 as SNEGSKA (reference sequence). The junction had 7 bases not matched to a gene; V was cut back by 4 bases and J by 2 bases.

This clonotype was counted at least ten times. This chain uses TRBV7-2 with TRBJ1-1; D not certain. V dropped 4 bases and J dropped 1 base, with 19 bases sitting between them. The CDR3 runs 17 residues. CDR1 is SGHTA, CDR2 FQGNSA, per germline. In DNA, the CDR3 is TGTGCCAGCAGCTATATCGGGGAGGGTGGGAAGAACACTGAAGCTTTCTTT. It is translated as CASSYIGEGGKNTEAFF.

This clonotype was counted many times. This rearrangement joins TRBV15 to TRBJ2-5; D call uncertain. V was trimmed by 1 base and J by 2 bases, leaving 11 bases between them. The CDR3 has 15 amino acids. Germline V gene data show CDR1 as LNHNV and CDR2 as YYDKDF (reference sequence). CDR3 in DNA: TGTGCCACCAGCAGAGCCCCTGAAAGGCAAGAGACCCAGTACTTC. It yields the protein CATSRAPERQETQYF.

The chain has TRBV4-2 and TRBJ2-2; 12 bases align to TRBD2. The V gene end was trimmed by 0 bases and the J gene end by 5 bases; junction bases not matched to a gene: 16. Germline V CDR1 and CDR2: LGHNA, YNFKEQ. CDR3 length: 21 residues. DNA of the CDR3: TGTGCCAGCAGCCAAGATGCCGGTTCTAGCGGGGGGGCTCGGGGGACCGGGGAGCTGTTTTTT. Protein: CASSQDAGSSGGARGTGELFF.

This clonotype showed up many times. The chain employs TRBV28 and TRBJ2-3; tentatively, D is TRBD1 or TRBD2 (6 bases each). Germline values: CDR1 MDHEN, CDR2 SYDVKM. The V and J ends lost 6 bases and 0 bases respectively, with 19 bases between them. This CDR3 region has 17 residues. CDR3 amino acids: CASSPGGRGASTDTQYF. As DNA, the CDR3 is TGTGCCAGCAGCCCCGGGGGCCGAGGGGCTAGCACAGATACGCAGTATTTT.

This clonotype was counted many times. V is TRBV4-3 and J is TRBJ1-2; no clear D. V was trimmed by 0 bases and J by 3 bases, leaving 11 bases between them. The CDR3 covers 15 residues. From germline, CDR1 is LGHNA and CDR2 YSLEER. The CDR3 DNA is TGCGCCAGCAGCCAAGAGCAGGCCCTGTACTATGGCTACACCTTC. Amino acid sequence: CASSQEQALYYGYTF.